The present TCR beta chain was sequenced within a study of STAT5B mutations in CD4+ large granular lymphocyte leukemia. Study-wide background: The CDR3 'QG' motif was associated with a particular HLA allele among healthy donors. Overall study findings and caveats: Top patient clones used TRBV06 genes more often: 8/27 versus 2/35 in controls.

Of note for this clone: What it binds is not known.

Germline assignment: CDR1 SGHNT and CDR2 YYREEE (reference sequence). J gave up 0 bases and V 5 bases, and 11 bases lay outside the gene matches. CDR3 length equals 19 residues. The method was immunoSEQ multiplex PCR; TCRdb's version includes in-frame clones alone and lacks a portion of them. The sample records 40,000 to 55,000 clones, around 81% being singletons. What was sequenced was CD4+ T cells from blood buffy coats. The V and J genes are TRBV5-4 and TRBJ2-6; 10 bases map to TRBD2. The clonotype comes from a human donor in good health. The CDR3 here is CASRGPGLAKSSGANVLTF. The CDR3 DNA reads as TGTGCCAGCAGGGGACCGGGACTAGCGAAAAGCTCTGGGGCCAACGTCCTGACTTTC.